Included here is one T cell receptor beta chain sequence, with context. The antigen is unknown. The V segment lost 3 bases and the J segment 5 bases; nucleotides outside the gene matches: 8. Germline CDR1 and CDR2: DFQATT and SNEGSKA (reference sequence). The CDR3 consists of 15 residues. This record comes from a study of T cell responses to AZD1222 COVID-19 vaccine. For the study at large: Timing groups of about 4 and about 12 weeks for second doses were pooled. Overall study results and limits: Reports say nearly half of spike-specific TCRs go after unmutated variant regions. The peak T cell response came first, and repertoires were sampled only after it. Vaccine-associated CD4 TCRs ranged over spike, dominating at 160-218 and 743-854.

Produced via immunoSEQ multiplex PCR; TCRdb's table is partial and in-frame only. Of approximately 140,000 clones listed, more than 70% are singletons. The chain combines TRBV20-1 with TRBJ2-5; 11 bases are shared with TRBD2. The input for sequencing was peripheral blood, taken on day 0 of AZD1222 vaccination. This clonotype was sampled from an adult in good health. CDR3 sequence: CSASELAGGRETQYF. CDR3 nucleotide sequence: TGCAGTGCTAGTGAGCTAGCGGGGGGCCGCGAGACCCAGTACTTC.